This TCR beta chain came from a study of CD8+CD57+ T cells in acquired aplastic anemia (dated by TCRdb to the late 2010s). Background for the entire study: DNA extracted from sorted CD4+ and CD8+ cells had a mean of roughly 3.3 ug, with a range of about 0.19 to 27.4 ug. Broader findings and caveats from the paper: About 28 CD8+ CDR3 sequences were found in both patients and controls but appeared to be highly expressed in patients and within the immunodominant clones of the patients. No significant difference in CD8+ Simpson's diversity was found between patients and healthy controls (P=0.060).

The study deep-sequenced TCR repertoires of sorted CD4+ and CD8+ blood T cells from severe aplastic anemia patients and healthy subjects. Ficoll-Paque density gradient centrifugation was used to isolate peripheral blood mononuclear cells. Before DNA extraction, CD4+ and CD8+ T cells were sorted by FACS or by magnetic beads. A remark on this clonotype: This clone's antigen is unknown. This clone may be a read error of a much larger clone one base away. The DNA is omitted, as the CDR3 cannot be located on it reliably, and the CDR3 follows TCRdb's listing.

TCR beta VDJ combination and CDR3 sequence profiling used genomic DNA as the template. An Illumina HiSeq 2000 was used for TCR repertoire sequencing. The published analysis was carried out like this. Repertoire assessment relied on Simpson's diversity index, CDR3 size and DJ length profiles, and TRBV/TRBJ rearrangement plots. Whichever DNA sequence was most abundant in the deep sequencing data was defined as the immunodominant clone. CDR3 amino acid sequences were screened for sharing across subjects and compared with published repertoires and the VDJdb database. The public reads were run again by TCRdb, first through fastp at Q25 and then through MiXCR, and only productive beta chains were kept. Each CDR3 protein gets just one entry, which takes the most common genes and DNA from the rows behind it. TCRdb, not the authors, supplied the V and J calls. This sample comprises 150,000 to 200,000 distinct CDR3 sequences, 55% to 70% of them detected only once. Clones ranked in the top ten supply about 45% of the sample.

There are 14 amino acids in the CDR3, from cysteine to phenylalanine inclusive. Reading the germline V gene gives CDR1 SGHDT and CDR2 YYEEEE. The clonotype originates from a human donor with severe aplastic anemia or a healthy control (not recorded which). Sequencing was done on a sample of sorted CD4+, CD8+, or CD8+CD57+ T cells (not recorded which) from PBMCs. Here the chain combines TRBV5-6 and TRBJ2-1; TRBD1 is the table's D call and was not checked against the DNA. This receptor has the CDR3 CASSFGTGNNEQLF.